Only a few counts were recorded for the clone carrying this T cell receptor beta chain. This entry belongs to a study of blood T cell repertoires in COVID-19. Background on the study: Samples came from the United States, Italy and Spain, spanning acute and convalescent COVID-19. T cells, B-cell-depleted T cells, or PBMCs provided the cDNA or gDNA that served as material.

Source study methods: Reference gene primers were amplified, and this amplification served to estimate nucleated cell counts. The data were produced by immunoSEQ multiplex PCR, yet TCRdb's version contains in-frame clones alone and is incomplete. V and J calls plus clone size are reproduced from that table; the DNA served to infer D and trimming. The sample lists about 190,000 clones, 90% occurring once. This CDR3 contains 13 residues. Germline values: CDR1 SGHDT, CDR2 YYEEEE. The V end was cut by 5 bases, the J end by 2 bases, with 8 bases between. The chain employs TRBV5-6 and TRBJ2-1; a weak D match, TRBD2 (5 bases). This sequence originates from a man aged 45-65 years with acute or convalescent COVID-19. The source material was peripheral blood. DNA for the CDR3: TGTGCCAGCAGACCGGGGACCTACAATGAGCAGTTCTTC. Translated, it gives CASRPGTYNEQFF.